Listed below are T cell receptor beta chains from one sample, sequenced in a study of blood T cell repertoires in COVID-19. Method: immunoSEQ multiplex PCR; TCRdb's copy keeps in-frame clones and lacks some. The sample yields tens of thousands of clones, over 75% seen once. The sequencing sample was made of peripheral blood. All receptors derive from a woman of 80 years or more with acute or convalescent COVID-19. Each CDR3 is given with its conserved first and last residue. The order of the fields is D gene, J gene, V gene, clone size, CDR3 DNA, CDR3 protein. The D gene is left open where the match is weak. A row's size may be missing; if present it is once, few, many or a size class.

>-|TRBJ1-1|TRBV27|-
TGTGCCAGCAGTTTTACAAAGAACACTGAAGCTTTCTTT
CASSFTKNTEAFF
>-|TRBJ1-3|TRBV10-3|-
TGTGCCATCAGTGAGTCGGCGGTCTCTGGAAACACCATATATTTT
CAISESAVSGNTIYF
>TRBD1|TRBJ2-1|TRBV7-8|-
TGTGCCAGCAGCGTAGGGACAGCACCCTACAATGAGCAGTTCTTC
CASSVGTAPYNEQFF
>-|TRBJ1-5|TRBV30|-
TGTGCCTGGAGTAAGGTTGGGGCGAATCAGCCCCAGCATTTT
CAWSKVGANQPQHF
>-|TRBJ2-6|TRBV7-6|-
TGTGCCAGCAGCTTACTCCCCCGGGGGACGACCGCCTTGGGTGGGGCCAACGTCCTGACTTTC
CASSLLPRGTTALGGANVLTF
>-|TRBJ1-2|TRBV19|-
TGTGCCAGTAGTATAGGGACACTGAACTATGGCTACACCTTC
CASSIGTLNYGYTF
>-|TRBJ1-1|TRBV5-5|-
TGTGCCAGCAGCTTGGGGACCAGGGCTGAAGCTTTCTTT
CASSLGTRAEAFF
>TRBD1|TRBJ2-1|TRBV20-1|-
TGCAGTGCTCAGGACAGGCATGAGCAGTTCTTC
CSAQDRHEQFF
>TRBD1|TRBJ1-4|TRBV9|once
TGTGCCAGCAGCGTAGCTACGGGACAGGGCCCCTTGGCTAATGAAAAACTGTTTTTT
CASSVATGQGPLANEKLFF
>-|TRBJ2-2|TRBV2|-
TGTGCCAGCAGAAACCTAGGGGTCACCGGGGAGCTGTTTTTT
CASRNLGVTGELFF
>TRBD2|TRBJ2-3|TRBV24-1|-
TGTGCCACCAGTGATTTCAGGGCTAGCGGAAGCACAGATACGCAGTATTTT
CATSDFRASGSTDTQYF
>-|TRBJ1-4|TRBV10-3|-
TGTGCCATCGGTAACAGCCCCCCGGGGGAAAAACTGTTTTTT
CAIGNSPPGEKLFF
>TRBD1|TRBJ2-2|TRBV11-2|-
TGTGCCAGCAGCCCCTGGACAGGGGCGATCGGGGAGCTGTTTTTT
CASSPWTGAIGELFF
>-|TRBJ2-3|TRBV7-9|-
TGTGCCAGCAGCCCGCAGGTAGATACGCAGTATTTT
CASSPQVDTQYF
>-|TRBJ2-7|TRBV7-9|few
TGTGCCAGCAGCTTGGCGGGGCCCCCGTCCTACGAGCAGTACTTC
CASSLAGPPSYEQYF
>-|TRBJ2-7|TRBV5-6|few
TGTGCCAGCAGCTTTGGGGGATCCGGGCGGGGCAACGAGCAGTACTTC
CASSFGGSGRGNEQYF
>-|TRBJ2-5|TRBV5-4|-
TGTGCCAGCAGCTTGGCCGAGGCAGGGAGGGAGACCCAGTACTTC
CASSLAEAGRETQYF